Below, 18 T cell receptor beta chains from the same sample are listed, as sequenced in a study of OX40 agonist ivuxolimab in advanced cancers. Library preparation employed the immunoSEQ multiplex PCR assay. Imported from immuneACCESS, the table was reduced by TCRdb to in-frame sequences with V and J called. These copies leave out some clones; in studies compared against another copy, an unresolved V gene accounts for under half, and the cause of the remainder is not known. This sample is represented by 25,000 to 30,000 clones; approximately 86% of them were singletons. The leading ten clones occupy 29% of the sample. Here the sequenced sample was CD4+ or CD8+ T cells sorted from blood, taken in a trial of the OX40 agonist ivuxolimab. The receptor set was obtained from an adult with an advanced solid tumor such as melanoma, head and neck, liver or kidney cancer.

The count of this clone is one. V and J are TRBV7-9 and TRBJ2-7, with a tentative D call TRBD1 (7 bases). The CDR3 extends over 13 amino acids. Trimming stripped 5 bases from V and 5 bases from J, with 13 bases between. Germline loops: CDR1 SEHNR, CDR2 FQNEAQ (reference sequence). The CDR3 nucleotides read TGTGCCAGCAGCCTCGGAGGGGGCAACGAGCAGTACTTC. This codes for CASSLGGGNEQYF.

V gene TRBV7-9 combines with J gene TRBJ2-1, with 11 bases aligning to TRBD2. The germline CDR1 and CDR2 sequences are SEHNR and FQNEAQ (reference sequence). J was trimmed by 5 bases and V by 1 base; bases with no gene match: 7. The CDR3 is made up of 17 amino acids. The CDR3 nucleotides are TGTGCCAGCAGCTTAGACCTTAGCGGGAGGGCCGACAATGAGCAGTTCTTC. Protein: CASSLDLSGRADNEQFF.

V gene TRBV19 combines with J gene TRBJ1-2, with D unresolved. V lost 7 bases, J lost 2 bases, and 14 bases lay in between. Germline assignment: CDR1 LNHDA and CDR2 SQIVND (reference sequence). There are 14 residues in the CDR3. CDR3 residues: CASTPGPSNYGYTF. The CDR3 DNA sequence: TGTGCCAGTACCCCGGGTCCGAGCAACTATGGCTACACCTTC.

Of note for this clone: The sample has other DNA sequences that encode this CDR3 too. In DNA form, the CDR3 reads TGTGCCAGTAGTAAGGGAGCATGGCCAGATACGCAGTATTTT. As protein: CASSKGAWPDTQYF. This chain uses TRBV19 with TRBJ2-3; possibly TRBD2 for D (5 bases). Germline V gene lookup returns CDR1 LNHDA and CDR2 SQIVND (reference sequence). CDR3 size: 14 residues. The ends were cut back, 4 bases at V and 4 bases at J, with 12 bases in the middle. Drawing the rest from reference TRBV19 and TRBJ2-3, the complete variable domain is DGGITQSPKYLFRKEGQNVTLSCEQNLNHDAMYWYRQDPGQGLRLIYYSQIVNDFQKGDIAEGYSVSREKKESFPLTVTSAQKNPTAFYLCASSKGAWPDTQYFGPGTRLTVL.

The chain combines TRBV7-9 with TRBJ2-5; 8 bases match TRBD1. Unmatched junction bases numbered 8, after V lost 3 bases and J lost 5 bases. The V gene's germline CDR1 is SEHNR and CDR2 FQNEAQ (reference sequence). This CDR3 region has 15 residues. CDR3: CASSFIRGREETQYF. DNA for the CDR3: TGTGCCAGCAGCTTTATCAGGGGGCGCGAGGAGACCCAGTACTTC.

This sequence joins TRBV21-1 and TRBJ2-1; the tabulated D call, TRBD2, remains unverified against the DNA. TRBV21-1 is reported as a pseudogene. This CDR3 spans 13 amino acids. The CDR3 reads CASRRGGNNEQFF. DNA for the CDR3: TGTGCCAGCAGGCGGGGGGGGAACAATGAGCAGTTCTTC.

V usage is TRBV27 and J usage is TRBJ1-2; 11 positions match TRBD1. CDR1 is MNHEY and CDR2 is SMNVEV in the germline V gene (reference sequence). This CDR3 has 16 amino acids. Trimming removed 3 bases from V and 4 bases from J; junction bases left unmatched: 7. CDR3 coding DNA: TGTGCCAGCAGTTTGGGACAGGGGGTATACGGCTATGGCTACACCTTC. Protein product: CASSLGQGVYGYGYTF.

The chain couples TRBV6-6 to TRBJ1-4, with TRBD1 matching over 9 bases. This CDR3 spans 16 amino acids. The trim removed 2 bases at V and 8 bases at J, leaving 9 bases unmatched. The germline gives CDR1 MNHNY, CDR2 SVGAGI (reference sequence). The CDR3 is CASSYPVGQGYEKLFF. CDR3 bases: TGTGCCAGCAGTTACCCCGTCGGACAGGGGTACGAAAAACTGTTTTTT.

The CDR3 is CASRIAGGELFF. The CDR3 region has the DNA TGTGCCAGCAGGATAGCGGGCGGGGAGCTGTTTTTT. The chain combines TRBV7-9 with TRBJ2-2; 7 positions match TRBD2. V dropped 6 bases and J dropped 7; count of bases not matched to a gene: 2. Germline CDR1 and CDR2: SEHNR and FQNEAQ (reference sequence). The CDR3 contains 12 residues.

The chain uses TRBV2 and TRBJ2-7; no reliable D call. The CDR3 sequence is 10 residues long. V lost 10 bases and J lost 2, with 6 bases in between. The V gene's germline CDR1 is SNHLY and CDR2 FYNNEI. The CDR3 spells CAIRAYEQYF. CDR3 nucleotides: TGTGCCATACGGGCCTACGAGCAGTACTTC.

The chain joins TRBV30 to TRBJ2-7, with D perhaps TRBD1 or TRBD2 (5 bases each). With 5 bases removed from V and 6 bases from J, the gap between germline ends came to 17 bases. Germline CDR1 and CDR2: GTSNPN and SVGIG (reference sequence). This CDR3 has 13 amino acids. The CDR3 DNA reads as TGTGCCTGGGGACTGGGGCATCTAAGCGAGCAGTACTTC. This sequence encodes CAWGLGHLSEQYF.

About this clone: One end of the junction does not line up with germline, which may come from a read error. The chain links TRBV13 to TRBJ2-1; 10 bases line up with TRBD2. The CDR3 has 18 amino acids. Germline CDR1 reads PRHDT; CDR2 reads FYEKMQ (reference sequence). The CDR3: CASTLRTSGRSPYNEQFF. The CDR3 coding sequence is TGTGCCAGCACCTTAAGGACTAGCGGAAGGAGCCCCTACAATGAGCAGTTCTTC.

The rearrangement links TRBV6-5 to TRBJ2-2; D gene ambiguous. This CDR3 has 15 residues. V lost 7 bases and J 0 bases, leaving 12 bases between the germline ends. The V gene's germline CDR1 is MNHEY and CDR2 SVGAGI. The CDR3 nucleotides are TGTGCCAGCAAGACGGGTGGTCCGAACACCGGGGAGCTGTTTTTT. It is translated as CASKTGGPNTGELFF.

The V call is TRBV29-1, the J call TRBJ2-1, with D perhaps TRBD2 (6 bases). Germline CDR1 is SQVTM and CDR2 is ANQGSEA. V was clipped by 4 bases and J by 4 bases, with 26 bases between them. The CDR3 has 18 amino acids. The CDR3 spells CSVAGGALGKGLYNEQFF. In DNA form, the CDR3 reads TGCAGCGTTGCCGGGGGTGCTTTGGGAAAGGGTCTATACAATGAGCAGTTCTTC.

The rearrangement joins TRBV27 to TRBJ1-2; 12 bases fit TRBD1. CDR1 and CDR2 (germline): MNHEY, SMNVEV (reference sequence). The V segment lost 5 bases and the J segment 4 bases; nucleotides outside the gene matches: 8. The CDR3 covers 16 residues. The CDR3 spells CASSPQGQGASYGYTF. Here the CDR3 DNA reads TGTGCCAGCAGTCCCCAGGGACAGGGGGCGAGCTATGGCTACACCTTC.

This chain joins TRBV18 and TRBJ1-5; unclear D gene. This CDR3 has 16 amino acids. CDR1 and CDR2 (germline): KGHSH, LQKENI. The V and J ends lost 1 base and 2 bases respectively, with 12 bases between them. The CDR3 loop reads CASSPLPGWGNQPQHF. CDR3 sequence (DNA): TGTGCCAGCTCACCACTCCCAGGTTGGGGCAATCAGCCCCAGCATTTT.

The chain carries TRBV7-9 and TRBJ2-7; D ambiguous. V was pared by 5 bases and J by 4 bases, with 15 bases between. The germline V gene has CDR1 SEHNR and CDR2 FQNEAQ (reference sequence). This CDR3 is 14 amino acids long. CDR3 loop: CASSLVAARYEQYF. Here the CDR3 DNA reads TGTGCCAGCAGCCTTGTTGCGGCGCGTTACGAGCAGTACTTC.

The rearrangement joins TRBV30 to TRBJ1-4, with unresolved D. V lost 0 bases and J lost 6, with 2 bases in between. The CDR3 is 11 amino acids. CDR1 GTSNPN and CDR2 SVGIG come from the germline V gene (reference sequence). In DNA, the CDR3 is TGTGCCTGGAGTGTGGATGAAAAACTGTTTTTT. It is translated as CAWSVDEKLFF. The variable domain in full, completed from reference TRBV30 and TRBJ1-4, reads SQTIHQWPATLVQPVGSPLSLECTVEGTSNPNLYWYRQAAGRGLQLLFYSVGIGQISSEVPQNLSASRPQDRQFILSSKKLLLSDSGFYLCAWSVDEKLFFGSGTQLSVL.